One sample yielded the 7 T cell receptor beta chains listed below, sequenced in a study of shared clonotypes between healthy human individuals. Profiled with immunoSEQ multiplex PCR; TCRdb holds only in-frame clones, not every one. This table holds 2 million to 2.5 million clones, over 85% found once. Material for sequencing was naive CD4+ T cells sorted from blood. Subset denoted: CD45RA+ positively selected. These receptors all stem from a man younger than 30 in good health.

About this clone: Other DNA sequences in the same sample also yield this CDR3. This chain uses TRBV28 with TRBJ1-1; D gene unclear. Per the germline V gene, CDR1 is MDHEN and CDR2 is SYDVKM. The CDR3 covers 12 residues. V was trimmed by 8 bases and J by 7 bases, leaving 14 bases between them. This chain's CDR3 is CASSSQGLEAFF. DNA for the CDR3: TGTGCCAGCTCCTCACAAGGCCTTGAAGCTTTCTTT.

This chain uses TRBV10-2 with TRBJ2-7; D may match TRBD1 or TRBD2 (6 bases each). The ends were cut back, 5 bases at V and 0 bases at J, with 17 bases in the middle. Germline V CDR1 and CDR2: WSHSY, SAAADI. The CDR3 runs 16 residues. CDR3 bases: TGCGCCAGCAGTTCGATGGGGGCTAGCGACTCCTACGAGCAGTACTTC. Its translation is CASSSMGASDSYEQYF.

Only one count was recorded for this clone. In nucleotides, the CDR3 is TGTGCCAGCAGCCCCTCCACTTTAGATGAGCAGTTCTTC. Translated: CASSPSTLDEQFF. The V gene is TRBV7-9, the J gene TRBJ2-1; no definite D call. Germline V CDR1 and CDR2: SEHNR, FQNEAQ (reference sequence). The V gene lost 5 bases and the J gene lost 8 bases, with 13 bases spanning the gap. This CDR3 is built from 13 residues.

This chain joins TRBV29-1 and TRBJ2-1; possibly TRBD1 for D (5 bases). The V end lost 3 bases, the J end lost 7 bases, and 13 bases lay between the germline ends. Germline values: CDR1 SQVTM, CDR2 ANQGSEA. CDR3 length: 13 amino acids. The CDR3 here is CSVDQGKRNEQFF. The CDR3 coding sequence is TGCAGCGTTGATCAGGGTAAGAGGAATGAGCAGTTCTTC.

This chain joins TRBV2 and TRBJ2-7; a weak D match, TRBD2 (6 bases). The V end was cut by 6 bases, the J end by 3 bases, with 21 bases between. The germline gives CDR1 SNHLY, CDR2 FYNNEI. The CDR3 has 16 residues. The CDR3 protein is CASSQVEGFSNYEQYF. CDR3 nucleotide sequence: TGTGCCAGCAGCCAAGTGGAGGGGTTCTCCAACTACGAGCAGTACTTC.

This chain uses TRBV5-6 with TRBJ1-1, with 7 bases that match TRBD1. This CDR3 spans 17 amino acids. The J segment lost 5 bases and the V segment lost 3 bases, leaving 16 bases of the junction unmatched. CDR1 is SGHDT, CDR2 YYEEEE, per germline. CDR3 bases: TGTGCCAGCAGCTCCAGAAAGAAAGACAGGGCTGGGACTGAAGCTTTCTTT. Encoded protein: CASSSRKKDRAGTEAFF.

The genes are TRBV6-5 and TRBJ1-3; D call uncertain. Trimming stripped 5 bases from V and 3 bases from J, with 11 bases between. CDR3 length equals 14 residues. The germline CDR1 and CDR2 sequences are MNHEY and SVGAGI. CDR3 nucleotide sequence: TGTGCCAGCAGTCGAACTGGATTTGGAAACACCATATATTTT. It yields the protein CASSRTGFGNTIYF.